This T cell receptor beta chain was captured by sequencing in a study of early T cells in non-severe SARS-CoV-2 infection. Study information: The authors sequenced bulk RNA from unsorted whole blood, leaving chains unpaired.

The library protocol tagged individual cDNA molecules with unique molecular identifiers. TCRdb used MiXCR to reprocess the 5' RACE reads, holding one entry per CDR3 protein. The sample records approximately 77,000 distinct CDR3 sequences, more than 10% being singletons. This clonotype was counted only a few times. Specimen: whole blood, collected at baseline. The TCR comes from an adult who was a healthcare worker with PCR-confirmed SARS-CoV-2 infection or an uninfected control (not recorded which). The donor label of this sample is uncertain.

In nucleotides, the CDR3 is TGTGCCAGCAGTCCACGTCAGGGGTTGGGTGGAAACACCATATATTTT. This sequence encodes CASSPRQGLGGNTIYF. This rearrangement joins TRBV7-2 to TRBJ1-3, with D possibly TRBD1 on 6 matching bases. This CDR3 comprises 16 residues. Germline V gives CDR1 SGHTA, CDR2 FQGNSA. V was shortened by 6 bases and J by 3 bases, with 18 bases between the two germline ends.